This T cell receptor beta chain was found in a study of blood T cell repertoires in COVID-19. The CDR3 runs to 16 residues. V was clipped by 4 bases and J by 5 bases; unmatched bases: 12. Germline V gives CDR1 MNHNS, CDR2 SASEGT. Assay used: immunoSEQ multiplex PCR; TCRdb lists only in-frame clones, some missing. The sample consists of 150,000 to 190,000 clones, roughly 81% of them appearing once. The V call is TRBV6-1, the J call TRBJ1-1; TRBD1 agrees at 8 bases. The receptor was isolated from a woman aged 55-75 years with COVID-19, enrolled during active disease. The sequencing input was peripheral blood. The CDR3 here is CASSVATAGGITEAFF. CDR3 sequence (DNA): TGTGCCAGCAGTGTGGCAACGGCAGGGGGCATTACTGAAGCTTTCTTT.